This entry concerns a single T cell receptor (beta chain). TCRdb keeps only in-frame clones here, not all; method: immunoSEQ multiplex PCR. The sample records under 450,000 clones, less than 90% being singletons. The CDR3 is 16 amino acids. Trimming cost V 2 bases and J 5 bases; bases outside gene matches: 9. Germline lookup yields CDR1 MNHEY and CDR2 SMNVEV (reference sequence). This record belongs to a study of blood T cell repertoires in COVID-19. The study drew participants aged about 18 to 95 years from some 24 US areas. Sequenced material: PBMCs or T cells enriched from blood (not recorded which). This receptor was taken from a woman aged 50 to 60 who had recovered from COVID-19. The chain combines TRBV27 with TRBJ2-3, with 8 bases aligning to TRBD1. For the CDR3, the DNA is TGTGCCAGCAGTTTAACAACAGGGGGTGGGATAGATACGCAGTATTTT. Protein: CASSLTTGGGIDTQYF.